The subject of this entry is one T cell receptor beta chain. These data are taken from a study of technical replicates of blood from a few donors. Per germline, CDR1 SGHRS and CDR2 YFSETQ. V was pared by 4 bases and J by 5 bases, with 8 bases of the junction left unmatched. CDR3 length: 15 amino acids. The data were produced by immunoSEQ multiplex PCR, yet TCRdb's version contains in-frame clones alone and is incomplete. The sample records roughly 92,000 clones, roughly 96% being singletons. The chain carries TRBV5-1 and TRBJ2-2; TRBD2 agrees at 7 bases. This TCR was sampled from a human donor in good health. Sequences were obtained from T cells isolated from PBMCs. The CDR3 DNA follows: TGCGCCAGCAGCCCAGGACTAGATTGGACCGGGGAGCTGTTTTTT. Protein product: CASSPGLDWTGELFF.